Shown below are 2 T cell receptor beta chains from a single sample sequenced in a study of memory CD4+ T cells and cytomegalovirus serostatus. Measured with immunoSEQ multiplex PCR; TCRdb has only the in-frame clones, and not every one. The table lists 45,000 to 65,000 clones, 70% to 85% of them singletons. The sort gate was single viable CD3+CD4+CD8-CD45RO+ cells for memory CD4+ T cells. The source material was memory CD4+ T cells from blood. The receptor set was obtained from an adult in good health and CMV-seronegative.

The chain couples TRBV7-9 to TRBJ1-6; possible D gene TRBD1, 5 bases. The CDR3 covers 15 residues. In germline, CDR1 is SEHNR, CDR2 FQNEAQ (reference sequence). V gave up 5 bases and J gave up 0 bases, with 8 bases separating them. The CDR3 is CASSPQGSYNSPLHF. The CDR3 DNA sequence: TGTGCCAGCAGCCCCCAGGGCTCCTATAATTCACCCCTCCACTTT.

V and J are TRBV7-3 and TRBJ1-1; perhaps TRBD1 as D (6 bases). The germline V gene encodes CDR1 SGHTA and CDR2 FQGTGA. V was trimmed by 3 bases and J by 1 base, leaving 9 bases between them. The CDR3 is 14 residues long. The chain's CDR3 is CASSFQGPNTEAFF. As DNA, the CDR3 is TGTGCCAGCAGCTTTCAGGGGCCGAACACTGAAGCTTTCTTT. The whole variable domain, remainder taken from reference TRBV7-3 and TRBJ1-1, is GAGVSQTPSNKVTEKGKYVELRCDPISGHTALYWYRQSLGQGPEFLIYFQGTGAADDSGLPNDRFFAVRPEGSVSTLKIQRTERGDSAVYLCASSFQGPNTEAFFGQGTRLTVV.